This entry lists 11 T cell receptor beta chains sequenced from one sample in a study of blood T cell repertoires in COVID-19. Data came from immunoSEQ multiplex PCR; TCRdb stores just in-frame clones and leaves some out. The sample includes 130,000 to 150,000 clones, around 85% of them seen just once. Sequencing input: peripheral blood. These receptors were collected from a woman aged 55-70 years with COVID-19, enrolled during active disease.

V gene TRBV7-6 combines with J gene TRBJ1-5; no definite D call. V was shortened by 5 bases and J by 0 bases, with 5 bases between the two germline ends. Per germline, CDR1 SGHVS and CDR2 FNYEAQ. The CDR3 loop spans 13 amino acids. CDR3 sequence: CASSGSSNQPQHF. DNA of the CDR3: TGTGCCAGCAGCGGTAGTAGCAATCAGCCCCAGCATTTT. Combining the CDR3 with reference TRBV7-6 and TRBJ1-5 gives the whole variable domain GAGVSQSPRYKVTKRGQDVALRCDPISGHVSLYWYRQALGQGPEFLTYFNYEAQQDKSGLPNDRFSAERPEGSISTLTIQRTEQRDSAMYRCASSGSSNQPQHFGDGTRLSIL.

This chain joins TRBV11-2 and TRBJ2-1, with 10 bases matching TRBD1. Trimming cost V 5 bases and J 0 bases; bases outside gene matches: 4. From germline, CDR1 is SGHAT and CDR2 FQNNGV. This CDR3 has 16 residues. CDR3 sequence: CASSRTGGISYNEQFF. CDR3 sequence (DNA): TGTGCCAGCAGCCGGACAGGGGGAATCTCCTACAATGAGCAGTTCTTC.

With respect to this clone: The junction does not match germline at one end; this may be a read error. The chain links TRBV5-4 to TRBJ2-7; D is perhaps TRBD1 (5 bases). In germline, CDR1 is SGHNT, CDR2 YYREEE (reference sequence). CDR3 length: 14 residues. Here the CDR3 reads CASSLDTISYEQYF. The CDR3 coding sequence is TGTGCCAGCAGTTTGGACACCATATCCTACGAGCAGTACTTC.

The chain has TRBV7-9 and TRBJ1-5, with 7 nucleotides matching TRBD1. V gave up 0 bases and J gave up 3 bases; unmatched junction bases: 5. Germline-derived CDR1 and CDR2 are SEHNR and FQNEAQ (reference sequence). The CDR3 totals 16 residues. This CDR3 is CASSLAGTEHNQPQHF. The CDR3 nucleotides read TGTGCCAGCAGCTTAGCCGGGACAGAACACAATCAGCCCCAGCATTTT.

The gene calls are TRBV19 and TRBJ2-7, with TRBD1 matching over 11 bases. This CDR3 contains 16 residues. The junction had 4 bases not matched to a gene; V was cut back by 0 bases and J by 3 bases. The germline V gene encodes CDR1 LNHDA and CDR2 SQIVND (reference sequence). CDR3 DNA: TGTGCCAGTAGTATAGAGAGGACAGGGGGCGGCTACGAGCAGTACTTC. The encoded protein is CASSIERTGGGYEQYF.

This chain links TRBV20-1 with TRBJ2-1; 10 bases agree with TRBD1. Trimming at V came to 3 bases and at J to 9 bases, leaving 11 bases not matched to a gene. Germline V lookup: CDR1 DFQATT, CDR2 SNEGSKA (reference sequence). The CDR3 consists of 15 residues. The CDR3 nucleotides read TGCAGTGCTAGTCCCCGGGACAGGGGAGGGGTTGAGCAGTTCTTC. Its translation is CSASPRDRGGVEQFF.

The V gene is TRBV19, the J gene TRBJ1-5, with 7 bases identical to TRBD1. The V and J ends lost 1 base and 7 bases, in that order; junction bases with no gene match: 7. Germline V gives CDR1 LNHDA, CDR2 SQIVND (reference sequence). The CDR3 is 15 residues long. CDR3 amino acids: CASSIGEGAGQPQHF. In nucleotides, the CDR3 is TGTGCCAGTAGTATAGGTGAGGGGGCAGGGCAGCCCCAGCATTTT.

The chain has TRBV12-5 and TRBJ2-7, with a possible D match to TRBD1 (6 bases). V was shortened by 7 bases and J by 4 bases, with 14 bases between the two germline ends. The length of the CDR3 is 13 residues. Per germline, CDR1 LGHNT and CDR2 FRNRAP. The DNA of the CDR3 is TGTGCTAGTGCCGTATCGGACAGTTACGAGCAGTACTTC. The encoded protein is CASAVSDSYEQYF.

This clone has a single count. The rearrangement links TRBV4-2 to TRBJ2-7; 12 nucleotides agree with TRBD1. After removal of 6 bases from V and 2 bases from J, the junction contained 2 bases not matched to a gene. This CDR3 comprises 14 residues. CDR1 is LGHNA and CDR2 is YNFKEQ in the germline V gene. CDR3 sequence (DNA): TGTGCCAGCAGGGGACAGGGGGCAACCTACGAGCAGTACTTC. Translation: CASRGQGATYEQYF.

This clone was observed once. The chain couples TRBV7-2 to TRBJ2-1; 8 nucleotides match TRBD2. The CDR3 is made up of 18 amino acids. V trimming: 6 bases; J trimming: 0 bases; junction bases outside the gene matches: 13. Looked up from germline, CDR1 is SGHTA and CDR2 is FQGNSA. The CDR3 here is CASSRFPRGVSSYNEQFF. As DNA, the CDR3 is TGTGCCAGCAGTAGATTTCCGCGGGGGGTGAGCTCCTACAATGAGCAGTTCTTC.

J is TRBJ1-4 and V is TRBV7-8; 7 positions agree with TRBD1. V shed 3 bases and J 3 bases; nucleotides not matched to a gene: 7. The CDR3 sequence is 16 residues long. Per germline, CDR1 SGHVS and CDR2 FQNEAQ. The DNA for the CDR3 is TGTGCCAGCAGCTTTTCTCAGGGGGAAGCTAATGAAAAACTGTTTTTT. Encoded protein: CASSFSQGEANEKLFF.